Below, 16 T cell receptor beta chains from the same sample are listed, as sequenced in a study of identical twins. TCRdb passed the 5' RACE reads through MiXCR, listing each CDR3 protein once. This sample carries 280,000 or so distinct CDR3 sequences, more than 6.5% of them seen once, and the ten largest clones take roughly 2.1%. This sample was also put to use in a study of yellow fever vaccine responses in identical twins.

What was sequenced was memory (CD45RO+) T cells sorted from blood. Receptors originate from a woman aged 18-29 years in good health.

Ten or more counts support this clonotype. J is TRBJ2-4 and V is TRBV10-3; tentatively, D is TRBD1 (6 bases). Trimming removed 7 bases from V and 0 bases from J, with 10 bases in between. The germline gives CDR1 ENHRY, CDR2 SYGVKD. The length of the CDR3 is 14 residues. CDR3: CAIKTGLAKNIQYF. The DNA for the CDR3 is TGTGCCATCAAAACAGGGTTAGCCAAAAACATTCAGTACTTC.

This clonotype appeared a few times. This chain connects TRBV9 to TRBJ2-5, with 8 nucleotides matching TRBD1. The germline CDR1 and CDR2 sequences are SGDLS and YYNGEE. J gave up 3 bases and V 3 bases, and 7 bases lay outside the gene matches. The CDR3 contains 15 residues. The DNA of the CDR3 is TGTGCCAGCAGCGCCGACAGGGGCGGAGAAGAGACCCAGTACTTC. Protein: CASSADRGGEETQYF.

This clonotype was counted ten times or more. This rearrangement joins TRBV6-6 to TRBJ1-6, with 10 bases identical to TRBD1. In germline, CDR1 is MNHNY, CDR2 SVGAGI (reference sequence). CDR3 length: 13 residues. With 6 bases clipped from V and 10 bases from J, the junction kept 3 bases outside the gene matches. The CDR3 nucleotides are TGTGCCAGCAGAGACAGGGGGCTATCACCCCTCCACTTT. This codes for CASRDRGLSPLHF.

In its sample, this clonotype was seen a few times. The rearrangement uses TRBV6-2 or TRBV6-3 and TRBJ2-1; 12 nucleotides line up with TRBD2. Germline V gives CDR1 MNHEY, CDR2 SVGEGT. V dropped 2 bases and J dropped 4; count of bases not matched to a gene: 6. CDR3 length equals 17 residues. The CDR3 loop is CASSYLGTSGPYNEQFF. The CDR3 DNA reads TGTGCCAGCAGTTACCTCGGGACTAGCGGGCCTTACAATGAGCAGTTCTTC.

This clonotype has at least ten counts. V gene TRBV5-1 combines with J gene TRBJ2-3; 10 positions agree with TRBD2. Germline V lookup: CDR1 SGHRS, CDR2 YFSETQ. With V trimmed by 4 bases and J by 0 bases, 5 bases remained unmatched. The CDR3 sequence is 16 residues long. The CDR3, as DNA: TGCGCCAGCAGCCCTCAGACTAGCGGGAGCACAGATACGCAGTATTTT. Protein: CASSPQTSGSTDTQYF.

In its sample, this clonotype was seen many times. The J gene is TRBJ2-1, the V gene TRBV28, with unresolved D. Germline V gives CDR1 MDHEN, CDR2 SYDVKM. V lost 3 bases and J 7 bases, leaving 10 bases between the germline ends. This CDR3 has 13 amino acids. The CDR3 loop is CASSFPSTNEQFF. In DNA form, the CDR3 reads TGTGCCAGCAGTTTCCCTAGTACTAATGAGCAGTTCTTC.

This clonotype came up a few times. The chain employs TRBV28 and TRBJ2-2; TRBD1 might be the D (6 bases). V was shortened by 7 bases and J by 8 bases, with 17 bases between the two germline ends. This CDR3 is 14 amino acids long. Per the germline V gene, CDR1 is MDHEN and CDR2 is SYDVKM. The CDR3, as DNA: TGTGCCAGCACCTTGGGGGCGTTGGGGGGGGAGCTGTTTTTT. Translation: CASTLGALGGELFF.

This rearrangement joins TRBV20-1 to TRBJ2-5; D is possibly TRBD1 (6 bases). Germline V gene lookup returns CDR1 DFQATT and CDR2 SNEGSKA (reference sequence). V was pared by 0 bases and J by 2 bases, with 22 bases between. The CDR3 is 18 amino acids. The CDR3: CSARDWAGVMPQQETQYF. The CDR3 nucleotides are TGCAGTGCTAGAGATTGGGCAGGGGTGATGCCGCAACAAGAGACCCAGTACTTC.

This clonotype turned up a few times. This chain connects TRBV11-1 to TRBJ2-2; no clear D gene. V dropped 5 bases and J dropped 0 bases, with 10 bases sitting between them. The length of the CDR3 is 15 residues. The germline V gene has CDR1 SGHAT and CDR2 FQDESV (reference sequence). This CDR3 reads CASSPYLTNTGELFF. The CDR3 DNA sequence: TGTGCCAGCAGCCCTTACCTAACGAACACCGGGGAGCTGTTTTTT.

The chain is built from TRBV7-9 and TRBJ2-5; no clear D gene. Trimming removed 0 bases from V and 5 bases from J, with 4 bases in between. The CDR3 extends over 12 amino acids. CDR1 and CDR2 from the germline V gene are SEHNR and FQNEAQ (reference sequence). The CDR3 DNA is TGTGCCAGCAGCTTAGCGAGGGAGACCCAGTACTTC. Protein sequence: CASSLARETQYF.

CDR3 sequence: CASRSAGTSFSTQYF. The DNA of the CDR3 is TGTGCCAGCAGAAGCGCCGGGACTAGCTTTTCTACGCAGTATTTT. The V gene is TRBV28, the J gene TRBJ2-3; 9 positions match TRBD2. Germline V gene lookup returns CDR1 MDHEN and CDR2 SYDVKM. The CDR3 contains 15 residues. With 6 bases clipped from V and 8 bases from J, the junction kept 12 bases outside the gene matches.

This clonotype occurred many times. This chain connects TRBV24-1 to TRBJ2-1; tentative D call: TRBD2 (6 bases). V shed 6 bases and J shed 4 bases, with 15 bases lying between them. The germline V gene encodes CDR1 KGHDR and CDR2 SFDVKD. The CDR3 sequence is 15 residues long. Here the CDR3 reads CATSSRLGGYNEQFF. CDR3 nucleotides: TGTGCCACCAGTTCCCGCCTCGGGGGTTACAATGAGCAGTTCTTC.

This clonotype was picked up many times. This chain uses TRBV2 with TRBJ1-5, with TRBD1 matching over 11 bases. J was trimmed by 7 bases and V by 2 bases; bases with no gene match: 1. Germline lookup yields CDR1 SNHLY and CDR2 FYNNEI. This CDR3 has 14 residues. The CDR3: CASSERTGGQPQHF. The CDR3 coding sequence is TGTGCCAGCAGTGAAAGGACAGGGGGCCAGCCCCAGCATTTT.

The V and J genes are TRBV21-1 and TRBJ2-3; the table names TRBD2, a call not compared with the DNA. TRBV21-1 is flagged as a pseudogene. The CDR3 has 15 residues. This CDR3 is CASTVLAGEPDTQYF. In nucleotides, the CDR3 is TGTGCCAGCACCGTCCTAGCGGGAGAGCCCGATACGCAGTATTTT.

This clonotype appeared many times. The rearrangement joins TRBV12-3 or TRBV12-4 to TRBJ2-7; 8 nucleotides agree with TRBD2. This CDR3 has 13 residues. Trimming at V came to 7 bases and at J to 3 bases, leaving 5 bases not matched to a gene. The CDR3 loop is CASKPSGSYEQYF. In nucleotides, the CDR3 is TGTGCCAGCAAACCGAGCGGGAGCTACGAGCAGTACTTC.

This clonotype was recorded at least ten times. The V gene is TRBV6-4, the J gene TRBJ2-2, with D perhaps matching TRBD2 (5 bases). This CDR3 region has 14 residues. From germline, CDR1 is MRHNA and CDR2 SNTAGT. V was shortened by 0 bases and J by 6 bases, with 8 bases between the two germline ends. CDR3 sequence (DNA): TGTGCCAGCAGTGACTCGGAGGTCCCCGGGGAGCTGTTTTTT. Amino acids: CASSDSEVPGELFF.